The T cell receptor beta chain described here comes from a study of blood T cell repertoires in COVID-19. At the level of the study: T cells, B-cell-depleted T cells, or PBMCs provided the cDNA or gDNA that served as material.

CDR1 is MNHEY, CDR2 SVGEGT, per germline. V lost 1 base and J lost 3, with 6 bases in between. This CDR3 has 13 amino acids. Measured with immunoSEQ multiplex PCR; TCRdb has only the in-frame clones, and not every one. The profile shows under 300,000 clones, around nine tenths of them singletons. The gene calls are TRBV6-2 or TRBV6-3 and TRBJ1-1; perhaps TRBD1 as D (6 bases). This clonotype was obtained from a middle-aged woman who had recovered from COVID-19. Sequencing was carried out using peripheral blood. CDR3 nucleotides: TGTGCCAGCAGTTACTACAGGGACACTGAAGCTTTCTTT. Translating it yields CASSYYRDTEAFF.